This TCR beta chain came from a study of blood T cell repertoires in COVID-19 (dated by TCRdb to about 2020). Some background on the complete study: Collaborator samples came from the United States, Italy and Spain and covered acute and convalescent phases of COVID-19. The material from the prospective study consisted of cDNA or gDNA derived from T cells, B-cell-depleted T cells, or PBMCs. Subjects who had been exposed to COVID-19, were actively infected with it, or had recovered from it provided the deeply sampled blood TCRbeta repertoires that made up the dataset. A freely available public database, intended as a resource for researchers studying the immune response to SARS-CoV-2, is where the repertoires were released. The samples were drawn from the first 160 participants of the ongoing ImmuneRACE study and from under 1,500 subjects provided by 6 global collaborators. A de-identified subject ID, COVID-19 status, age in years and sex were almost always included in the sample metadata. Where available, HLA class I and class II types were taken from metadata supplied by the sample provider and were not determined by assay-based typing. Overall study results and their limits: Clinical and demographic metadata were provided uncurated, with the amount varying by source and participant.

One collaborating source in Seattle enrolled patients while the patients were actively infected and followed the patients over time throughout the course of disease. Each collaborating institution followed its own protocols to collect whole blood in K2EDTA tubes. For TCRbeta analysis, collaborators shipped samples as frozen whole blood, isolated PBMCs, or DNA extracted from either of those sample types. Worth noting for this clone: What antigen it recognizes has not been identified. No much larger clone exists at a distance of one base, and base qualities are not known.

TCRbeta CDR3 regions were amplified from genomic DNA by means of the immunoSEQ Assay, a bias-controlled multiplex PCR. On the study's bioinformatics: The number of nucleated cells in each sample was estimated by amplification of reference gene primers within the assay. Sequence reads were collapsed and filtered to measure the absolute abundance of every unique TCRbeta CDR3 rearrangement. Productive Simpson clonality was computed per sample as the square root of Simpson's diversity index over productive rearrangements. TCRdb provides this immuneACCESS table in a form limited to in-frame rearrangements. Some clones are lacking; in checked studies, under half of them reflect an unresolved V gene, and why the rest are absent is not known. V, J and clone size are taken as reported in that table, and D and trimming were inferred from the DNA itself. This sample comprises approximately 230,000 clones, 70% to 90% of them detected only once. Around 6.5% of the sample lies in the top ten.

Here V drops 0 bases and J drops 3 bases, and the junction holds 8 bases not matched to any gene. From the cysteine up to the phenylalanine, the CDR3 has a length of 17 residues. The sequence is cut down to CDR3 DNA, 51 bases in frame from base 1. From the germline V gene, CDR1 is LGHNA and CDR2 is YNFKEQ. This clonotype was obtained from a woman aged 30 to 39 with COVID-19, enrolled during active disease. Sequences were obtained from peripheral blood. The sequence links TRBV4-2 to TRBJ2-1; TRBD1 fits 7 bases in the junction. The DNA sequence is TGTGCCAGCAGCCAAGATATTGGAGACAGGGTCTACAATGAGCAGTTCTTC. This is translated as CASSQDIGDRVYNEQFF.